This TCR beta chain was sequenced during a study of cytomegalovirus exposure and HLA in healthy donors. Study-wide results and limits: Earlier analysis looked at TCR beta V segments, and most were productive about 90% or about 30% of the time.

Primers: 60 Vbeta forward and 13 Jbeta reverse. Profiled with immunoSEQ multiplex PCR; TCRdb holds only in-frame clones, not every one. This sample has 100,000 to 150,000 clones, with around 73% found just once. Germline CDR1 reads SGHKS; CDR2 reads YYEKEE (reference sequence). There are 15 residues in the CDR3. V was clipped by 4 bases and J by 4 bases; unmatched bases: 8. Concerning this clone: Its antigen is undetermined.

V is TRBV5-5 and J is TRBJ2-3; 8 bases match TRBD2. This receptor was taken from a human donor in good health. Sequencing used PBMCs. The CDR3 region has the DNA TGTGCCAGCAGCCGGCCGCGGGGGGCCCCAGATACGCAGTATTTT. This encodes CASSRPRGAPDTQYF. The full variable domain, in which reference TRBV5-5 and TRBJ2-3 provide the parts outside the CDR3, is DAGVTQSPTHLIKTRGQQVTLRCSPISGHKSVSWYQQVLGQGPQFIFQYYEKEERGRGNFPDRFSARQFPNYSSELNVNALLLGDSALYLCASSRPRGAPDTQYFGPGTRLTVL.